A selection of T cell receptor beta chains follows, all from one sample in a study of T cells in localized non-small cell lung cancer. The table came from immunoSEQ multiplex PCR; TCRdb's copy has only in-frame clones and leaves some out. The sample holds some 130,000 clones, roughly 90% seen once. The sequencing used peripheral blood, collected before any cancer treatment. Receptors were obtained from a female donor over 55 with stage I lung adenocarcinoma. The CDR3 runs from the conserved cysteine through the conserved F or W.

TRBV30	19	TRBJ1-2	CAWSGINPGVNRSNYGYTF
TRBV18	16	TRBJ1-1	CASSPVPGSLNTEAFF
TRBV5-1	14	TRBJ2-5	CASSWGLAEETQYF
TRBV29-1	13	TRBJ1-5	CSAWEGRNQPQHF
TRBV5-5	14	TRBJ2-7	CASSPFGSTYEQYF
TRBV28	12	TRBJ2-7	CASSRGLYEQYF
TRBV15	14	TRBJ1-4	CATTGSGAAEKLFF
TRBV18	17	TRBJ1-2	CASSPTGTGTSQLGYTF
TRBV5-4	15	TRBJ2-5	CASSLQGGGQETQYF
TRBV5-4	14	TRBJ1-2	CASSPGQLNYGYTF
TRBV5-4	15	TRBJ1-3	CASGRDSATGNTIYF
TRBV7-9	14	TRBJ2-1	CASSLQGQGYEQFF
TRBV7-9	18	TRBJ2-1	CASKPLFTRKTSYNEQFF
TRBV2	12	TRBJ1-2	CASIRGNYGYTF
TRBV6-5	13	TRBJ1-5	CASRGPGNQPQHF
TRBV19	11	TRBJ1-1	CASRMDTEAFF
TRBV27	14	TRBJ2-7	CASTPSEQTHEQYF
TRBV2	13	TRBJ1-2	CASRQSSNYGYTF
TRBV2	15	TRBJ1-1	CASSALDRGGAEAFF
TRBV9	13	TRBJ2-1	CASSVNRLREQFF
TRBV4-1	20	TRBJ2-3	CASSQTTAGLAGVSTDTQYF
TRBV9	15	TRBJ2-1	CASSALVSMGNEQFF
TRBV7-7	17	TRBJ2-1	CASSPTVGLAAYNEQFF
TRBV5-1	13	TRBJ2-5	CASSWTPGETQYF
TRBV28	19	TRBJ2-6	CASSTLVVRGSSGANVLTF
TRBV7-8	16	TRBJ2-2	CASSLIGTGGTGELFF
TRBV7-3	15	TRBJ2-1	CASSQSGAARDEQFF
TRBV2	11	TRBJ2-7	CATSPSYEQYF
TRBV28	12	TRBJ2-7	CASSARSYEQYF
TRBV11-3	12	TRBJ2-2	CASSPNTGELFF
TRBV7-8	16	TRBJ1-5	CASSLYQGDQRQPQHF
TRBV9	18	TRBJ2-3	CASSSDTPSTRVGDTQYF
TRBV7-8	13	TRBJ2-1	CASSYERDYEQFF
TRBV2	14	TRBJ2-7	CASSVVRPPREQYF
TRBV2	15	TRBJ2-1	CASSDVRGGRAEQFF
TRBV7-2	15	TRBJ2-1	CASSLRGTKSDEQFF
TRBV5-1	13	TRBJ1-5	CASSLSGNQPQHF
TRBV10-3	20	TRBJ1-4	CAISNTQSIGVWALIEKLFF
TRBV30	13	TRBJ1-1	CAWSVDEGTEAFF
TRBV5-1	15	TRBJ2-2	CASSLGDRGPGELFF
TRBV19	15	TRBJ1-1	CASIWTGGLNTEAFF
TRBV7-3	17	TRBJ2-1	CASSAGTSGSSYNEQFF
TRBV2	19	TRBJ2-3	CASDARPGTRGPSTDTQYF
TRBV27	13	TRBJ1-3	CASSPGWGNTIYF
TRBV2	13	TRBJ2-3	CASSADADGTQYF
TRBV1	18	TRBJ2-4	CTSSQDHQGIIFKNIQYF
TRBV6-1	15	TRBJ2-7	CASSPRTGGNYEQYF
TRBV6-6	16	TRBJ2-1	CASRSIAGGPYNEQFF
TRBV7-3	14	TRBJ1-1	CASSRGAGQPEAFF
TRBV7-8	15	TRBJ2-7	CASTGFGQGTIEQYF
TRBV28	13	TRBJ1-6	CASRPFPDSPLHF
TRBV30	13	TRBJ2-1	CAWTSGNSLEQFF
TRBV21-1	14	TRBJ1-2	CASKRAAKNYGYTF
TRBV5-1	15	TRBJ2-2	CASSEVGFGTGELFF
TRBV7-3	15	TRBJ2-7	CASSLAPGVIYEQYF
TRBV9	14	TRBJ1-2	CASSAGAGGYGYTF
TRBV5-1	15	TRBJ2-7	CASSHEGQGANEQYF
TRBV9	17	TRBJ2-6	CASSPGDRVFGANVLTF
TRBV5-5	16	TRBJ2-1	CASSSARRGLDNEQFF
TRBV7-4	15	TRBJ1-5	CASSLDKGGQQPQHF